This is a list of T cell receptor beta chains from one sample in a study of control samples from healthy donors and cancer patients. The protocol was immunoSEQ multiplex PCR, while the TCRdb copy is restricted to in-frame clones and leaves out a portion. The sample carries 100,000 to 150,000 clones, about 92% recorded once. The sample consisted of PBMCs. These receptors were taken from a man in his forties or fifties with head and neck cancer. Each CDR3 is given with its conserved first and last residue. Fields, in order: D gene, clone size, J gene, V gene, CDR3 DNA, CDR3 protein. A D gene is named only where the DNA matches it firmly. Rows may omit the clone size; those that give it use once, few, many or a size class.

TRBD2	NA	TRBJ2-3	TRBV6-2/TRBV6-3	TGTGCCAGCAGCGTTCGGGGGGGGAGCACAGATACGCAGTATTTT	CASSVRGGSTDTQYF
TRBD1	NA	TRBJ1-2	TRBV6-6	TGTGCCAGCAGTCGCCGGGGGACAGGGGGCTCCTCCGGGGGTGGCTACACCTTC	CASSRRGTGGSSGGGYTF
NA	NA	TRBJ1-6	TRBV11-2	TGTGCCAGCAGCCCCTGGGACAACTATAATTCACCCCTCCACTTT	CASSPWDNYNSPLHF
NA	once	TRBJ2-1	TRBV7-2	TGTGCCAGCAGCTTAGGACACCTGGGTTGGGGTGAGCAGTTCTTC	CASSLGHLGWGEQFF
NA	NA	TRBJ1-4	TRBV5-4	TGTGCCACCTCTCGGGGTACTAATGAAAAACTGTTTTTT	CATSRGTNEKLFF
TRBD1	NA	TRBJ1-1	TRBV19	TGTGCCAGTAAGGGACAGGGGCGAAGGGACACTGAAGCTTTCTTT	CASKGQGRRDTEAFF
NA	NA	TRBJ2-1	TRBV11-1	TGTGCCAGCAGCTTAGTGGGGGCAGCGCAGTTCTTC	CASSLVGAAQFF
NA	NA	TRBJ1-3	TRBV19	TGTGCCAGTAGTATACAATCGGGCTCTGGAAACACCATATATTTT	CASSIQSGSGNTIYF
TRBD1	NA	TRBJ1-3	TRBV6-5	TGTGCCAGCGCACAGGGGCTCTCTGGAAACACCATATATTTT	CASAQGLSGNTIYF
NA	NA	TRBJ1-5	TRBV30	TGTGCCTGGGCTACAGGGAGCAATCAGCCCCAGCATTTT	CAWATGSNQPQHF
NA	NA	TRBJ2-3	TRBV20-1	TGCAGTGCCAGACGCGGAGATACGCAGTATTTT	CSARRGDTQYF
TRBD1	NA	TRBJ2-1	TRBV5-1	TGCGCCAGCAGCGCAGGGGACAGCAGATTGAACAATGAGCAGTTCTTC	CASSAGDSRLNNEQFF
NA	NA	TRBJ2-5	TRBV27	TGTGCCAGCAGTTTAAGCAGACAGGGAGGAGAGACCCAGTACTTC	CASSLSRQGGETQYF
TRBD1	NA	TRBJ2-7	TRBV5-4	TGTGCCAGCAGCCCAGGACAGGACCAAAGCTACGAGCAGTACTTC	CASSPGQDQSYEQYF
NA	NA	TRBJ2-7	TRBV5-4	TGTGCCAGCAGCTTGGGCGGACCCTACGAGCAGTACTTC	CASSLGGPYEQYF
NA	NA	TRBJ2-3	TRBV7-3	TGTGCCACTGGCTTGGGCGGACCCACAGATACGCAGTATTTT	CATGLGGPTDTQYF
NA	NA	TRBJ2-1	TRBV9	TGTGCCAGCAGCGTAGATGGGCGGGGGCCCTCTGAGCAGTTCTTC	CASSVDGRGPSEQFF
NA	many	TRBJ2-2	TRBV30	TGTGCCTGGAGTGTAAACGGGGAGCTGTTTTTT	CAWSVNGELFF
NA	NA	TRBJ1-5	TRBV5-5	TGTGCCAGCAGCTTGGAGGGAGTCAACCAGCCCCAGCATTTT	CASSLEGVNQPQHF
NA	NA	TRBJ2-2	TRBV9	TGTGCCAGCAGCGGGAACACCGGGGAGCTGTTTTTT	CASSGNTGELFF
NA	NA	TRBJ1-2	TRBV28	TGTGCCAGCAGGTTGAAGGGAACCTATGGCTACACCTTC	CASRLKGTYGYTF
NA	NA	TRBJ1-1	TRBV5-4	TGTGCCAGCAGCTTACAGGCAGGTAGGAGGAACACTGAAGCTTTCTTT	CASSLQAGRRNTEAFF
NA	NA	TRBJ1-6	TRBV6-4	TGTGCCAGCAGTGCCGGGACTACAAATTCACCCCTCCACTTT	CASSAGTTNSPLHF
TRBD1	NA	TRBJ2-1	TRBV5-8	TGTGCCAGCAGCCTAGCCCAGGGGGCGAATGAGCAGTTCTTC	CASSLAQGANEQFF
NA	once	TRBJ1-6	TRBV28	TGTGCCAGCAGAGTAGGACCCCAGGCTTCACCCCTCCACTTT	CASRVGPQASPLHF
TRBD2	NA	TRBJ2-2	TRBV7-2	TGTGCCAGCAGCTCGCGAGCGGGGGGACTCACCGGGGAGCTGTTTTTT	CASSSRAGGLTGELFF
TRBD2	medium-sized	TRBJ2-7	TRBV4-2	TGTGCCAGCAGCCAAGATGGGACTAGCGGCTCCTACGAGCAGTACTTC	CASSQDGTSGSYEQYF
NA	NA	TRBJ2-5	TRBV2	TGTGCCAGCAGCACCAGGGGCTGGGAGACCCAGTACTTC	CASSTRGWETQYF
NA	NA	TRBJ2-4	TRBV19	TGTGCCAGTAGTATGGGTCTGCTAGCCAAAAACATTCAGTACTTC	CASSMGLLAKNIQYF
NA	NA	TRBJ2-7	TRBV5-5	TGTGCCAGCAGCTCATCGACCGGCTACGAGCAGTACTTC	CASSSSTGYEQYF
TRBD1	NA	TRBJ2-7	TRBV30	TGTGCCTGGAGCCCCGGGACAGGGAGCGAGCAGTACTTC	CAWSPGTGSEQYF
NA	NA	TRBJ2-2	TRBV4-1	TGCGCCAGCAGCCAAGAAGCCCGGGACGCCGAACACACCGGGGAGCTGTTTTTT	CASSQEARDAEHTGELFF
NA	NA	TRBJ2-1	TRBV3-1/TRBV3-2	TGTGCCAGCAGCCAAGTGTCGGATTTCAGTGAGCAGTTCTTC	CASSQVSDFSEQFF
NA	NA	TRBJ2-7	TRBV21-1	TGTGCCAGCAGCGACCAGGAAGAGCGGGAGAAGCAGTACTTC	CASSDQEEREKQYF
NA	NA	TRBJ1-2	TRBV5-1	TGCGCCAGCAGCCTCCGGGAACCTAACTATGGCTACACCTTC	CASSLREPNYGYTF
TRBD1	NA	TRBJ2-1	TRBV6-1	TGTGCCAGCAGGGGACAGGGTTTGGACAATGAGCAGTTCTTC	CASRGQGLDNEQFF
NA	NA	TRBJ1-6	TRBV7-6	TGTGCCAGCAGCTTAGTGGGCGGCTTTAATTCACCCCTCCACTTT	CASSLVGGFNSPLHF
NA	NA	TRBJ2-2	TRBV19	TGTGCCACCTCAGGTCCCGGGGAGCTGTTTTTT	CATSGPGELFF
NA	NA	TRBJ1-1	TRBV7-9	TGTGCCAGCAGCTTAGTTGGGAGGAACACTGAAGCTTTCTTT	CASSLVGRNTEAFF
NA	NA	TRBJ2-4	TRBV15	TGTGCCACCAGCCCAGGTGGGCTTCAAAACATTCAGTACTTC	CATSPGGLQNIQYF
TRBD1	few	TRBJ2-7	TRBV7-9	TGTGCCAGCAGCTTGGCGACAGGGGGCTACGAGCAGTACTTC	CASSLATGGYEQYF
TRBD1	NA	TRBJ2-3	TRBV5-1	TGCGCCAGCAGCTCAGGACAGGGGAAACTATCTGATACGCAGTATTTT	CASSSGQGKLSDTQYF
NA	NA	TRBJ2-1	TRBV12-3/TRBV12-4	TGTGCCAGCAGCGGGGGTGGTGAGCAGTTCTTC	CASSGGGEQFF
NA	NA	TRBJ1-2	TRBV28	TGTGCCAGCAGTTCCGGGACTTTCCCTGGAGGCTACACCTTC	CASSSGTFPGGYTF
TRBD1	NA	TRBJ2-7	TRBV28	TGTGCCAGCAGTTTTTCCGGGACAGGGTCCGGGGAGCAGTACTTC	CASSFSGTGSGEQYF
NA	NA	TRBJ1-5	TRBV6-2/TRBV6-3	TGTGCCAGCAGTTACACCGGACGGGGCAATCAGCCCCAGCATTTT	CASSYTGRGNQPQHF
NA	NA	TRBJ1-3	TRBV10-3	TGTGCCATCAGTGAGTCCACCTACAGGGCAAGGGGAAACACCATATATTTT	CAISESTYRARGNTIYF
NA	NA	TRBJ1-4	TRBV28	TGTGCCAGCAACGAGGGGGGGCGGGCTAATGAAAAACTGTTTTTT	CASNEGGRANEKLFF
TRBD2	NA	TRBJ2-5	TRBV7-3	TGTGCCAGCAGTAAGGGGAGAGCGGGGCATGGGGAGACCCAGTACTTC	CASSKGRAGHGETQYF
TRBD1	NA	TRBJ1-2	TRBV23-1	TGCGCCAGCAGTCAATCCTACCCCCGGACAGGGGATGGCTACACCTTC	CASSQSYPRTGDGYTF
NA	NA	TRBJ2-5	TRBV6-5	TGTGCCAGCAGAGGGGGGGGGACGGAGACCCAGTACTTC	CASRGGGTETQYF
NA	NA	TRBJ2-1	TRBV5-1	TGCGCCAGCAGCTGGAGACAGTACAATGAGCAGTTCTTC	CASSWRQYNEQFF
NA	NA	TRBJ1-1	TRBV7-9	TGTGCCAGCAGCTTAATGGATCTTGAAGCTTTCTTT	CASSLMDLEAFF
NA	NA	TRBJ2-2	TRBV7-8	TGTGCCAGCAGCTTAGCTCGGACAGCTAACACCGGGGAGCTGTTTTTT	CASSLARTANTGELFF
NA	NA	TRBJ1-3	TRBV9	TGTGCCAGCAGCGCTGGGGGGGGGCCCTCTGGAAACACCATATATTTT	CASSAGGGPSGNTIYF
TRBD1	NA	TRBJ1-2	TRBV7-8	TGTGCCAGCAGCTTAGCGGGACAGGGGAACTATGGCTACACCTTC	CASSLAGQGNYGYTF
NA	NA	TRBJ1-3	TRBV30	TGTGCCTGGAGCGGTGGGATTCTGTCCTCTGGAAACACCATATATTTT	CAWSGGILSSGNTIYF